These 13 T cell receptor beta chains were all obtained from the same sample, sequenced in a study of OX40 agonist ivuxolimab in advanced cancers. Method: immunoSEQ multiplex PCR; TCRdb's copy keeps in-frame clones and lacks some. The sample holds over 70,000 clones, approximately 90% seen once. The input for sequencing was CD4+ or CD8+ T cells sorted from blood, taken in a trial of the OX40 agonist ivuxolimab. These TCRs come from an adult with an advanced solid tumor such as melanoma, head and neck, liver or kidney cancer.

CDR3: CASSLSLGSGEQFF. CDR3 bases: TGTGCCAGCAGCTTAAGTTTAGGCTCCGGTGAGCAGTTCTTC. The chain carries TRBV7-3 and TRBJ2-1; D unresolved. The CDR3 has 14 residues. The germline CDR1 and CDR2 sequences are SGHTA and FQGTGA. The germline V and J ends were trimmed by 1 base and 9 bases, with 13 bases remaining between them.

The chain is built from TRBV5-1 and TRBJ2-3, with D unresolved. Trimming left V 3 bases short and J 2 bases short, with 10 bases between. The CDR3 has 14 residues. The V gene's germline CDR1 is SGHRS and CDR2 YFSETQ. The CDR3 coding sequence is TGCGCCAGCAGCTCCTGGACCCCCACAGATACGCAGTATTTT. Residues: CASSSWTPTDTQYF.

V is TRBV6-1 and J is TRBJ2-1; tentatively, D is TRBD1 or TRBD2 (5 bases each). The CDR3 totals 13 residues. V was shortened by 4 bases and J by 12 bases, with 16 bases between the two germline ends. Germline CDR1 and CDR2: MNHNS and SASEGT. The DNA of the CDR3 is TGTGCCAGCAGTGTTCCGGGACCCCTGGGGCAGTTCTTC. Translating it yields CASSVPGPLGQFF.

This chain links TRBV2 with TRBJ2-4; TRBD2 matches at 7 bases. With V trimmed by 10 bases and J by 0 bases, 12 bases remained unmatched. Germline V lookup: CDR1 SNHLY, CDR2 FYNNEI. The CDR3 is made up of 16 amino acids. CDR3 sequence reads: CATDGAGDLAKNIQYF. CDR3 bases: TGTGCCACCGACGGCGCGGGGGATCTAGCCAAAAACATTCAGTACTTC.

The rearrangement links TRBV14 to TRBJ2-7; TRBD1 matches 7 bases. The V gene end was trimmed by 5 bases and the J gene end by 6 bases; junction bases not matched to a gene: 10. Germline V gene lookup returns CDR1 SGHDN and CDR2 FVKESK. This CDR3 is built from 14 residues. CDR3 protein: CASSSWDRASEQYF. CDR3 sequence (DNA): TGTGCCAGCAGCAGCTGGGACAGAGCTTCCGAGCAGTACTTC.

This sequence joins TRBV16 and TRBJ1-5, with D maybe TRBD1 (5 bases). Trimming pared 2 bases from V and 0 bases from J, leaving 8 bases between. Per germline, CDR1 KGHSY and CDR2 FQNENV. The CDR3 loop spans 15 amino acids. The CDR3 region is CASSQGGNSNQPQHF. In nucleotides, the CDR3 is TGTGCCAGCAGCCAAGGGGGAAATAGCAATCAGCCCCAGCATTTT.

This clone is a singleton in its sample. The chain recombines TRBV27 with TRBJ2-5; 10 nucleotides line up with TRBD1. Germline V gene lookup returns CDR1 MNHEY and CDR2 SMNVEV (reference sequence). V lost 5 bases to trimming and J lost 5 bases; unmatched junction nucleotides: 5. CDR3 length: 14 residues. CDR3 nucleotides: TGTGCCAGCAGTGGACAGGGGGTCGGGGAGACCCAGTACTTC. This codes for CASSGQGVGETQYF.

Here the CDR3 DNA reads TGTGCCAGCAGTTTTGGGCTAGCGGAATCCTACGAGCAGTACTTC. Protein product: CASSFGLAESYEQYF. The chain uses TRBV27 and TRBJ2-7; TRBD2 matches at 7 bases. The germline V gene has CDR1 MNHEY and CDR2 SMNVEV (reference sequence). Germline trimming cut 3 bases from V and 1 base from J; bases unmatched to any gene: 6. This CDR3 comprises 15 residues.

The chain is built from TRBV6-6 and TRBJ2-7, with D possibly matching TRBD1 (5 bases). Trimming shortened V by 0 bases and J by 3 bases, and 12 bases separated the two germline ends. Germline CDR1 reads MNHNY; CDR2 reads SVGAGI (reference sequence). The CDR3 covers 15 residues. The CDR3 coding sequence is TGTGCCAGCAGTTACTCGAGTTCAGGGAACTACGAGCAGTACTTC. Translated, it gives CASSYSSSGNYEQYF.

The chain employs TRBV13 and TRBJ2-1; D remains unclear. V lost 2 bases to trimming and J lost 4 bases, with 6 bases between them. The CDR3 is 13 residues long. CDR1 is PRHDT, CDR2 FYEKMQ, per germline (reference sequence). In nucleotides, the CDR3 is TGTGCCAGCAGCTTATTAGATTACAATGAGCAGTTCTTC. Its protein is CASSLLDYNEQFF.

The gene calls are TRBV25-1 and TRBJ2-7; D may match TRBD1 or TRBD2 (6 bases each). CDR3 length: 17 amino acids. Per the germline V gene, CDR1 is MGHDK and CDR2 is SYGVNS. Trimming pared 2 bases from V and 2 bases from J, leaving 19 bases between. The CDR3 DNA reads TGTGCCAGCAGTGAACCACAATTCGGGGGCGGGCCCTACGAGCAGTACTTC. This encodes CASSEPQFGGGPYEQYF.

The rearrangement uses TRBV30 and TRBJ2-7; 8 bases are a match to TRBD1. This CDR3 comprises 14 residues. The germline gives CDR1 GTSNPN, CDR2 SVGIG (reference sequence). V shed 7 bases, J shed 3 bases, and the junction held 11 bases outside the gene matches. CDR3 in amino acids: CALNAGTGVYEQYF. CDR3 in DNA: TGTGCCTTGAATGCCGGGACAGGTGTCTACGAGCAGTACTTC.

This sequence joins TRBV27 and TRBJ2-5; no clear D gene. The assigned J gene may be wrong: the sequence end matches TRBJ2-7 better. The CDR3 has 13 amino acids. Germline V gives CDR1 MNHEY, CDR2 SMNVEV (reference sequence). The CDR3, as DNA: TGTGCCAGCAGTTTTCAAAGTTGGAGCGAGCAGTACTTC. Residues: CASSFQSWSEQYF.